This T cell receptor beta chain stems from a study of blood T cell repertoires in COVID-19. Across the study: Sites in the United States, Italy and Spain provided acute and convalescent COVID-19 samples. PBMCs, B-cell-depleted T cells, or T cells provided the cDNA or gDNA that made up the material.

Clones were read by immunoSEQ multiplex PCR, and TCRdb kept only the in-frame ones, dropping some. Among hundreds of thousands of clones listed, approximately 86% were seen once. Sequenced material: peripheral blood. The receptor comes from a man in his forties or fifties with acute or convalescent COVID-19.

The CDR3 reads CASSLYPTGVRSPLHF. The CDR3 DNA follows: TGTGCCAGCAGTTTATACCCGACAGGGGTAAGGTCACCCCTCCACTTT. The rearrangement links TRBV27 to TRBJ1-6, with 8 positions matching TRBD1. CDR1 and CDR2 (germline): MNHEY, SMNVEV (reference sequence). The CDR3 spans 16 residues. With V trimmed by 1 base and J by 10 bases, 9 bases remained unmatched.